A single sample is the source of the 19 T cell receptor beta chains below, sequenced in a study of T cells after somatic rescue of genetic block. Using immunoSEQ multiplex PCR, the repertoire was profiled, and TCRdb retains in-frame clones only, with some absent. The sample has 45,000 to 55,000 clones; approximately 96% are singletons. Sequenced material: peripheral blood mononuclear cells (PBMCs). The receptors here all came from a child under two years old.

The chain employs TRBV30 and TRBJ2-1; tentatively, D is TRBD1 or TRBD2 (5 bases each). The germline V gene has CDR1 GTSNPN and CDR2 SVGIG (reference sequence). This CDR3 contains 17 residues. Deletions cut 7 bases from V and 5 bases from J, with 27 bases between. The CDR3 coding sequence is TGTGCCTATTGGAATGCCCCCGGGACCCGGACCAACAATGAGCAGTTCTTC. It codes for CAYWNAPGTRTNNEQFF.

The chain employs TRBV15 and TRBJ2-3; D possibly corresponds to TRBD2 (6 bases). This CDR3 region has 18 residues. The V end lost 3 bases, the J end lost 0 bases, and 19 bases lay between the germline ends. Germline V gene data show CDR1 as LNHNV and CDR2 as YYDKDF (reference sequence). CDR3 coding DNA: TGTGCCACCAGCAGGGATGTGGGGGAGGAAACTAGCACAGATACGCAGTATTTT. The encoded protein is CATSRDVGEETSTDTQYF.

The chain joins TRBV19 to TRBJ1-4; D is unresolved. The germline CDR1 and CDR2 sequences are LNHDA and SQIVND (reference sequence). The V end was cut by 4 bases, the J end by 0 bases, with 9 bases between. The CDR3 loop spans 15 amino acids. The CDR3 is CASSKRFATNEKLFF. In DNA form, the CDR3 reads TGTGCCAGTAGTAAACGGTTTGCAACTAATGAAAAACTGTTTTTT.

On this clone itself: Different DNA sequences within this sample yield the same CDR3. The genes are TRBV7-2 and TRBJ2-7; D possibly corresponds to TRBD2 (5 bases). The CDR3 extends over 12 amino acids. V gave up 5 bases and J gave up 7 bases, with 12 bases separating them. CDR1 and CDR2 from the germline V gene are SGHTA and FQGNSA. CDR3 residues: CASSRLAWEQYF. CDR3 sequence (DNA): TGTGCCAGCAGCCGGCTAGCTTGGGAGCAGTACTTC.

Note on this clone: The conserved phenylalanine or tryptophan normally closing the CDR3 is absent here, so this likely arose from a read error. No DNA is shown, since the ends of the CDR3 on it are uncertain; the CDR3 is the one TCRdb lists. V gene TRBV10-3 combines with J gene TRBJ2-7; the table's D call of TRBD1 was not tested on the DNA. The CDR3 comprises 13 residues, both ends counted. Germline-derived CDR1 and CDR2 are ENHRY and SYGVKD. The CDR3 protein is CAIREYEQGATSL.

The rearrangement links TRBV6-5 to TRBJ2-1; TRBD1 is a possible D gene (6 bases). This CDR3 is 11 amino acids long. CDR1 and CDR2 (germline): MNHEY, SVGAGI. Trimming took off 6 bases at V and 9 bases at J, with 9 bases between the two ends. The CDR3 nucleotides are TGTGCCAGCAGAACAGGGAGTGAGCAGTTCTTC. It specifies CASRTGSEQFF.

The rearrangement joins TRBV19 to TRBJ2-5; 8 positions match TRBD1. V lost 6 bases and J lost 3; bases outside the gene matches: 3. This CDR3 contains 13 residues. Germline V CDR1 and CDR2: LNHDA, SQIVND (reference sequence). The CDR3 spells CASSYRGEETQYF. For the CDR3, the DNA is TGTGCCAGTAGCTACAGGGGGGAAGAGACCCAGTACTTC.

V and J are TRBV5-1 and TRBJ2-7; 7 bases are a match to TRBD1. Trimming took 3 bases from V and 2 from J; bases not matched to a gene: 8. Looked up from germline, CDR1 is SGHRS and CDR2 is YFSETQ. The CDR3 sequence is 15 residues long. The CDR3 region is CASSWSYTGAYEQYF. The CDR3 bases are TGCGCCAGCAGCTGGAGCTACACAGGGGCCTACGAGCAGTACTTC.

This sequence joins TRBV6-5 and TRBJ2-7; 10 positions agree with TRBD1. V lost 5 bases to trimming and J lost 3 bases; unmatched junction nucleotides: 4. The CDR3 is 14 amino acids. Germline lookup yields CDR1 MNHEY and CDR2 SVGAGI. As DNA, the CDR3 is TGTGCCAGCAGTCCTCGGACAGGGGGCTACGAGCAGTACTTC. Protein: CASSPRTGGYEQYF.

V is TRBV7-2 and J is TRBJ2-7, with D perhaps given as TRBD1 or TRBD2 (5 bases each). Germline V CDR1 and CDR2: SGHTA, FQGNSA. The CDR3 has 15 residues. V shed 6 bases and J shed 2 bases, with 17 bases lying between them. CDR3 in DNA: TGTGCCAGCAGTTTACGCCGGGACCCTCCCTACGAGCAGTACTTC. Residues: CASSLRRDPPYEQYF.

The chain couples TRBV6-5 to TRBJ2-7; 11 bases line up with TRBD1. Unmatched junction bases numbered 5, after V lost 4 bases and J lost 0 bases. Germline V gives CDR1 MNHEY, CDR2 SVGAGI. This CDR3 comprises 16 residues. CDR3 bases: TGTGCCAGCAGTTCTCGGGACAGGGGGTCCTCCTACGAGCAGTACTTC. Translating gives CASSSRDRGSSYEQYF.

The rearrangement links TRBV7-8 to TRBJ2-7; D ambiguous. The CDR3 runs to 12 residues. V lost 1 base and J lost 4, with 5 bases in between. Germline CDR1 reads SGHVS; CDR2 reads FQNEAQ. The CDR3 loop reads CASSLVQYEQYF. The DNA of the CDR3 is TGTGCCAGCAGCTTAGTACAGTACGAGCAGTACTTC. The variable domain in full, with the rest retrieved from reference TRBV7-8 and TRBJ2-7, is GAGVSQSPRYKVAKRGQDVALRCDPISGHVSLFWYQQALGQGPEFLTYFQNEAQLDKSGLPSDRFFAERPEGSVSTLKIQRTQQEDSAVYLCASSLVQYEQYFGPGTRLTVT.

V is TRBV2 and J is TRBJ1-4; TRBD1 might be the D (5 bases). The CDR3 is made up of 12 amino acids. V lost 6 bases, J lost 8 bases, and 10 bases lay in between. Germline V gives CDR1 SNHLY, CDR2 FYNNEI. The chain's CDR3 is CASRQQAEKLFF. The CDR3 DNA is TGTGCCAGCAGGCAACAGGCAGAAAAACTGTTTTTT.

This rearrangement joins TRBV6-6 to TRBJ1-2, with D tentatively TRBD1 (5 bases). Deletions cut 5 bases from V and 0 bases from J, with 16 bases between. This CDR3 is 16 amino acids long. The germline CDR1 and CDR2 sequences are MNHNY and SVGAGI (reference sequence). CDR3: CASSPTSQATNYGYTF. In nucleotides, the CDR3 is TGTGCCAGCAGTCCCACTTCACAGGCAACTAACTATGGCTACACCTTC.

This clone was counted once. This chain uses TRBV5-1 with TRBJ1-4; D may be TRBD1 (5 bases). V was shortened by 0 bases and J by 8 bases, with 14 bases between the two germline ends. Germline V gives CDR1 SGHRS, CDR2 YFSETQ. There are 15 residues in the CDR3. CDR3 in DNA: TGCGCCAGCAGCTTGGGCGGGAGAGGGGAAGAAAAACTGTTTTTT. It translates to CASSLGGRGEEKLFF.

The V gene is TRBV6-1, the J gene TRBJ2-7; 8 bases line up with TRBD2. The V segment lost 6 bases and the J segment 2 bases; nucleotides outside the gene matches: 0. CDR1 is MNHNS and CDR2 is SASEGT in the germline V gene. This CDR3 has 12 residues. CDR3: CASRLAAYEQYF. Here the CDR3 DNA reads TGTGCCAGCAGACTAGCGGCCTACGAGCAGTACTTC.

This clone is a singleton in its sample. The chain links TRBV7-9 to TRBJ2-2; 8 bases agree with TRBD2. Trimming removed 5 bases from V and 1 base from J; junction bases left unmatched: 3. Germline V lookup: CDR1 SEHNR, CDR2 FQNEAQ (reference sequence). The CDR3 is 15 amino acids. DNA for the CDR3: TGTGCCAGCAGCCTCAGCGGGGGGAACACCGGGGAGCTGTTTTTT. Protein product: CASSLSGGNTGELFF.

V gene TRBV18 combines with J gene TRBJ2-7, with unresolved D. This CDR3 has 13 amino acids. Germline values: CDR1 KGHSH, CDR2 LQKENI. Trimming pared 2 bases from V and 3 bases from J, leaving 8 bases between. This CDR3 reads CASSPSADYEQYF. The CDR3, as DNA: TGTGCCAGCTCACCATCAGCAGACTACGAGCAGTACTTC.

The chain recombines TRBV6-1 with TRBJ2-7; D possibly corresponds to TRBD2 (5 bases). Trimming pared 1 base from V and 2 bases from J, leaving 12 bases between. This CDR3 is built from 15 residues. Germline V gene sequence: CDR1 MNHNS, CDR2 SASEGT. CDR3 DNA sequence: TGTGCCAGCAGTGAAGGAGGGATCGAGACCTACGAGCAGTACTTC. Protein: CASSEGGIETYEQYF.